This T cell receptor beta chain emerged from a study of tumor and adjacent non-tumor tissue in lung cancer (dated 2018 in TCRdb). In the study overall: Of the cohort, around eleven patients had adenocarcinoma, 2 had squamous cell carcinoma and 1 had small cell lung cancer. The study compared bulk TCRbeta repertoires between lung tumor tissue and matched distant non-tumor lung tissue from around 16 lung cancer patients. In total, sequencing yielded fewer than 150 million productive TCRbeta reads, which works out to an average of around 4.2 million reads per sample. TCRbeta CDR3 sequencing was performed on 25 to 35 paired specimens, with one tumor sample and one normal lung sample collected per patient. Among the approximately 15 patients, ages ranged from about 31 to 80 years, around ten were men and 5 were women, and disease was TNM stage I to III. On the study overall, not on this receptor specifically: Tumor tissue showed significantly greater TCR diversity (inverse Simpson) than normal lung tissue (approximately 400 vs 170, P = 0.0075, Mann-Whitney U test). Because peripheral blood was not sequenced, the blood TCRbeta repertoires of the lung cancer patients in the study went unexamined. With only roughly 14 patients in the cohort, the authors noted that larger samples and more detailed clinical data are needed. The top 100 clones made up a significantly larger cumulative share of the repertoire in normal lung than in tumor tissue. TCR diversity was significantly higher in younger patients, and higher tumor TCR diversity was associated with shorter overall and disease-free survival. The methods do not name the sequencing platform or mention unique molecular identifiers.

Notes on this clonotype: Its recognized antigen is unknown. A much bigger clone sits one base away, suggesting this may be a read error.

The library came from multiplex PCR. TCRdb shows the sequencer as Illumina HiSeq 2500. Following protocols modified from ARM-PCR, the researchers constructed TCRbeta libraries through three rounds of nested PCR with primers (Table S4). Before sequencing, PCR products of 200-500 bp were excised from the gel and purified with the QIAquick gel extraction kit. The study's own analysis went as follows. Reads were cleaned using Trimmomatic, were merged into complete CDR3 sequences using FLASH, and were assigned to V(D)J germline segments using MiTCR. Clonal diversity was computed as the inverse Simpson's index with VDJtools. In-frame sequences lacking a premature stop codon were counted as productive reads. TCRdb trimmed the raw reads at Q25, called clones with MiXCR and kept productive beta chains. Each CDR3 protein appears once, grouped with its most common genes and DNA. TCRdb assigned the V and J calls; the authors' analysis was not used. The sample profile shows over 110,000 distinct CDR3 sequences; roughly 70% of them were found once. The top ten clones comprise 15% to 20% of the sample.

RNA was isolated from bulk, unsorted tissue, and RNA quality was assessed with a NanoDrop ND-1000 and an Agilent 2100. Newly diagnosed lung cancer patients without prior chemotherapy who had been admitted for thoracic surgery in China between August and November 2014 were enrolled as donors. Anyone who had undergone radiotherapy or chemotherapy before, or who had another cancer at the same time, was left out of the study. Pieces of surgical tissue measuring about 1-2.3 cm3 were kept in RNAlater solution and held at -80 degrees C until needed. The CDR3, from cysteine to phenylalanine, totals 15 residues. The only DNA kept is the CDR3, 45 bases in frame from the first base. CDR1 and CDR2, looked up from the germline V gene (reference sequence), are DFQATT and SNEGSKA. Germline trimming: 5 bases from V, 9 bases from J; junction bases outside gene matches: 11.

The chain links TRBV20-1 with TRBJ2-1; 12 nucleotides in the junction match TRBD2. This TCR came from a man in his sixties with small cell lung cancer. Sequenced sample: lung tumor tissue. The DNA sequence reads TGCAGTGCTTGGCGACTAGCGGGAGAGGGGATTGAGCAGTTCTTC. This yields the protein CSAWRLAGEGIEQFF.